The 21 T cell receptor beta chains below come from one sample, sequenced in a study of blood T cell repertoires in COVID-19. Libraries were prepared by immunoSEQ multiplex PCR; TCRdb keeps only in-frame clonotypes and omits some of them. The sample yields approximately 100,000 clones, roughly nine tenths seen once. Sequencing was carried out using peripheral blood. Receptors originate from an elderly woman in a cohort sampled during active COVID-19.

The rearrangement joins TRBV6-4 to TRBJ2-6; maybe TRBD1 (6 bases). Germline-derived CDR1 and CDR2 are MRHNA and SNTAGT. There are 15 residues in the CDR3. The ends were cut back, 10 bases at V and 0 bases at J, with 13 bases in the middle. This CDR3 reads CAILRQDSGANVLTF. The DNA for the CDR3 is TGTGCCATCTTGAGACAGGACTCTGGGGCCAACGTCCTGACTTTC.

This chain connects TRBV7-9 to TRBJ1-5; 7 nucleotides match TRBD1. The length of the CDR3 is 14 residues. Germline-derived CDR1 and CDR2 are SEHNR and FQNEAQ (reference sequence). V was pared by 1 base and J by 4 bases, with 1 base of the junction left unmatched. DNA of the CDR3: TGTGCCAGCAGCTTAGGACAGGGAAATCAGCCCCAGCATTTT. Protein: CASSLGQGNQPQHF.

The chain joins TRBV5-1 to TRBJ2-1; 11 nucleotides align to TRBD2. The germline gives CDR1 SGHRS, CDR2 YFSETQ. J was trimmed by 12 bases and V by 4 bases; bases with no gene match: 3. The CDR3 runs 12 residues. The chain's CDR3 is CASSTGTSGQFF. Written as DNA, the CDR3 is TGCGCCAGCAGCACCGGGACTAGCGGGCAGTTCTTC.

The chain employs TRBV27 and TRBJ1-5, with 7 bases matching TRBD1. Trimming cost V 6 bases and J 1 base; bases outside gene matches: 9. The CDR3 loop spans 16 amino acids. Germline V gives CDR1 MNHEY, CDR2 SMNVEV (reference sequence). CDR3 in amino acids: CASRTYGTASNQPQHF. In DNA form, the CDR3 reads TGTGCCAGCAGGACCTATGGGACAGCGAGCAATCAGCCCCAGCATTTT.

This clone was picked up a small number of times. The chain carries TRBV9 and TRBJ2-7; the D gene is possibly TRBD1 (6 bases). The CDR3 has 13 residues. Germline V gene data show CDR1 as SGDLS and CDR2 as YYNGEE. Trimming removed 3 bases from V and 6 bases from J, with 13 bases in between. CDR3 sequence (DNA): TGTGCCAGCAGCGGGACAGCAGAATCCGAGCAGTACTTC. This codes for CASSGTAESEQYF.

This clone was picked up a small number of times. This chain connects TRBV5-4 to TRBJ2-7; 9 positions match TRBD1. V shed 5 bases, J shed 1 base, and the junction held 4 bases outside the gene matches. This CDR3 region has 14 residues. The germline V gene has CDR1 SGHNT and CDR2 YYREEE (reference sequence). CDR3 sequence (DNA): TGTGCCAGCAGGCGGACAGGGGATTCCTACGAGCAGTACTTC. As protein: CASRRTGDSYEQYF.

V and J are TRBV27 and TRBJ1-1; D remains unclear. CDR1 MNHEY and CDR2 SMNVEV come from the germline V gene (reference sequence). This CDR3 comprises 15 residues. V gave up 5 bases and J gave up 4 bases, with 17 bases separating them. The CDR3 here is CASSLRLGGSTEAFF. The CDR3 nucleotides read TGTGCCAGCAGTCTGCGACTAGGCGGGAGCACTGAAGCTTTCTTT.

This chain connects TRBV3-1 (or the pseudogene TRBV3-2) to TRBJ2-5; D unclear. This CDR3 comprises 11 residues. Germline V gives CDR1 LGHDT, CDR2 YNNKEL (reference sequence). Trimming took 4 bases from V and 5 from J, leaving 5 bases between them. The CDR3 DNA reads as TGTGCCAGCAGCCTCGGGGAGACCCAGTACTTC. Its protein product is CASSLGETQYF.

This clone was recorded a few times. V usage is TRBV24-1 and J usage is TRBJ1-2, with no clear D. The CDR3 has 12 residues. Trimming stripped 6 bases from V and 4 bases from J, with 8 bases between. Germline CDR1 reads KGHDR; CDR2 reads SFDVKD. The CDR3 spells CATSLEGYGYTF. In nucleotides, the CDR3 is TGTGCCACCAGTTTGGAGGGCTATGGCTACACCTTC.

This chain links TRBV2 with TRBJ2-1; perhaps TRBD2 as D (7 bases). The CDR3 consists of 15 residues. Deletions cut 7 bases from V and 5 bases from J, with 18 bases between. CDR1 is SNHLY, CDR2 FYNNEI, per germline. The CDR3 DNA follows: TGTGCCAGCACCCCCGAGGGGGGGATTAACAATGAGCAGTTCTTC. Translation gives CASTPEGGINNEQFF.

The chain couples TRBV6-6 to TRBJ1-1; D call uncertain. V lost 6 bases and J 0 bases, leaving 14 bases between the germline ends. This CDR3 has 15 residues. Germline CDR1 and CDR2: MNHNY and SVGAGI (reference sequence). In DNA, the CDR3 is TGTGCCAGCAGCACACCTTCACACATGAACACTGAAGCTTTCTTT. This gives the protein CASSTPSHMNTEAFF.

CDR3 residues: CASSTTLMTVLSGNTIYF. CDR3 in DNA: TGTGCCAGTAGTACGACCCTGATGACAGTCCTCTCTGGAAACACCATATATTTT. The chain uses TRBV19 and TRBJ1-3, with a weak D call TRBD1 (5 bases). Germline V gives CDR1 LNHDA, CDR2 SQIVND (reference sequence). The CDR3 totals 18 residues. The V end lost 4 bases, the J end lost 0 bases, and 19 bases lay between the germline ends.

The CDR3 loop reads CAISPGGGYEQYF. CDR3 DNA: TGTGCCATCAGTCCCGGGGGGGGATACGAGCAGTACTTC. The V and J genes are TRBV10-3 and TRBJ2-7; 8 bases are a match to TRBD2. The CDR3 is made up of 13 amino acids. Germline V CDR1 and CDR2: ENHRY, SYGVKD. Trimming removed 5 bases from V and 4 bases from J; junction bases left unmatched: 4.

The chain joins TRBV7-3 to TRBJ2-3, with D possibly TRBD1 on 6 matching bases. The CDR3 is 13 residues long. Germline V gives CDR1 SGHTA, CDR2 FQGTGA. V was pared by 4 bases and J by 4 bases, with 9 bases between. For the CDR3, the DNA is TGTGCCAGCAGCTCAGGGGTCGCAGATACGCAGTATTTT. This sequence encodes CASSSGVADTQYF.

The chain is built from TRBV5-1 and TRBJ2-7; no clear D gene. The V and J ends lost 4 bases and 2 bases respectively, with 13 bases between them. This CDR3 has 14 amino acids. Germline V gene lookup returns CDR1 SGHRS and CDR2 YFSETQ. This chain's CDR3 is CASSLTSIPYEQYF. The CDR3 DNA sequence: TGCGCCAGCAGCCTTACATCGATCCCCTACGAGCAGTACTTC.

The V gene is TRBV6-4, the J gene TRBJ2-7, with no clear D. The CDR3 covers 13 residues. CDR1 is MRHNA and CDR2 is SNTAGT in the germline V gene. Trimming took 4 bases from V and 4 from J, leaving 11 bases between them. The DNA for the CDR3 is TGTGCCAGCAGTGCCATCAACGGTTACGAGCAGTACTTC. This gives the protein CASSAINGYEQYF.

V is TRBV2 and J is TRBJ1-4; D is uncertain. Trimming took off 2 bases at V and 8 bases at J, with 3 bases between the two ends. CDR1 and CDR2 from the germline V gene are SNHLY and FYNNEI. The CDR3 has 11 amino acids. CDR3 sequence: CASSEIEKLFF. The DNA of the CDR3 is TGTGCCAGCAGTGAAATAGAAAAACTGTTTTTT.

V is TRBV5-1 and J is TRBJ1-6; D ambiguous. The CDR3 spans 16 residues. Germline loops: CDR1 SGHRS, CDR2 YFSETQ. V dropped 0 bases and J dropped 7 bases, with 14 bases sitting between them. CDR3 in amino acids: CASSLDLLTVNSPLHF. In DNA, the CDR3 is TGCGCCAGCAGCTTGGATCTGCTAACGGTCAATTCACCCCTCCACTTT.

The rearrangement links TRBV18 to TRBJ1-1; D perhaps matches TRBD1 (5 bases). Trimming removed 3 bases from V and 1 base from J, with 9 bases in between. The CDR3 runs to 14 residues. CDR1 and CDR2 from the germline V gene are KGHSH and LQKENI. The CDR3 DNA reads TGTGCCAGCTCACCGAGACAGACGAACACTGAAGCTTTCTTT. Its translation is CASSPRQTNTEAFF.

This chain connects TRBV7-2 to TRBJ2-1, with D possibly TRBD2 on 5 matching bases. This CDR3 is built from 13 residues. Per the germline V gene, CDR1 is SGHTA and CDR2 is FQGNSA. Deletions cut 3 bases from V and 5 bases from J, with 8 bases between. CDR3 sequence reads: CASSLPADNEQFF. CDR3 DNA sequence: TGTGCCAGCAGCTTGCCAGCGGACAATGAGCAGTTCTTC.

CDR3 sequence: CASSESGEQGNIEIYEQYF. In nucleotides, the CDR3 is TGCGCCAGCAGTGAGTCGGGGGAACAGGGAAACATTGAGATCTACGAGCAGTACTTC. This rearrangement joins TRBV10-1 to TRBJ2-7; D is possibly TRBD1 (6 bases). Trimming took off 0 bases at V and 3 bases at J, with 24 bases between the two ends. The CDR3 extends over 19 amino acids. Germline V gene data show CDR1 as WNHNN and CDR2 as SYGVQD (reference sequence).